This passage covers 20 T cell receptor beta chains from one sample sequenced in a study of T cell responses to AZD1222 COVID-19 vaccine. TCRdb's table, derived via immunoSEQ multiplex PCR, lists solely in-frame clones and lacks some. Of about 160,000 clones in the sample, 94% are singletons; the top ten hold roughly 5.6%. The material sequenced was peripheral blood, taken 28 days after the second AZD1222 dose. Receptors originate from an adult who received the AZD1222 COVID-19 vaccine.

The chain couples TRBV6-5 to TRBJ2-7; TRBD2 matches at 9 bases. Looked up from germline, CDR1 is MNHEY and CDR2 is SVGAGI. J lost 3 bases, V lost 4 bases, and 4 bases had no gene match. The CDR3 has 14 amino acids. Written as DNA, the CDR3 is TGTGCCAGCAGTTGGACTAGCGAGCTCTACGAGCAGTACTTC. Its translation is CASSWTSELYEQYF.

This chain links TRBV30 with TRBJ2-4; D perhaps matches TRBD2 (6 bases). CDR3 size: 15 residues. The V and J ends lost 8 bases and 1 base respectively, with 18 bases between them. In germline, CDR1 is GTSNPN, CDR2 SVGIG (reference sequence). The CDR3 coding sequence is TGTGCCCGACCACTTCTAGGGAGGGCCAAAAACATTCAGTACTTC. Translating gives CARPLLGRAKNIQYF.

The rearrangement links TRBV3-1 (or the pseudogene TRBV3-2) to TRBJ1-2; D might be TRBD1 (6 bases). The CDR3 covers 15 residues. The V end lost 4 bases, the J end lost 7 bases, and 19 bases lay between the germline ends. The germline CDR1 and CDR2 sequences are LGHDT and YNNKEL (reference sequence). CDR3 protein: CASSPNRESGSGYTF. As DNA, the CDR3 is TGTGCCAGCAGCCCAAACAGGGAAAGCGGGTCTGGCTACACCTTC.

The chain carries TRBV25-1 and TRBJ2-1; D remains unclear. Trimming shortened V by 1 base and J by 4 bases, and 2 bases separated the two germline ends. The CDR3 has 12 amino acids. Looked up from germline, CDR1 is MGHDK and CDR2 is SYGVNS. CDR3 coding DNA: TGTGCCAGCAGTGAATGGTACAATGAGCAGTTCTTC. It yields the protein CASSEWYNEQFF.

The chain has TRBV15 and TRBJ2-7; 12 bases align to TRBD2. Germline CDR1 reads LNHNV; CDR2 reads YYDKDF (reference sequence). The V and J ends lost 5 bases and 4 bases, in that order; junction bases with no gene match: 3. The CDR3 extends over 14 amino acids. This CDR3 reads CATSRGLAGYEQYF. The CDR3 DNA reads TGTGCCACCAGCCGCGGACTAGCGGGGTACGAGCAGTACTTC. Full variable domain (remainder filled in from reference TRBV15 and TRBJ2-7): DAMVIQNPRYQVTQFGKPVTLSCSQTLNHNVMYWYQQKSSQAPKLLFHYYDKDFNNEADTPDNFQSRRPNTSFCFLDIRSPGLGDTAMYLCATSRGLAGYEQYFGPGTRLTVT.

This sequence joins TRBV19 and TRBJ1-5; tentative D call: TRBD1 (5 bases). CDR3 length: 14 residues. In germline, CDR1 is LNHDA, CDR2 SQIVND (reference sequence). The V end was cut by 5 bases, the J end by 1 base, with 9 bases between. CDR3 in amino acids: CASSDQGSNQPQHF. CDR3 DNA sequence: TGTGCCAGTAGTGATCAGGGAAGCAATCAGCCCCAGCATTTT.

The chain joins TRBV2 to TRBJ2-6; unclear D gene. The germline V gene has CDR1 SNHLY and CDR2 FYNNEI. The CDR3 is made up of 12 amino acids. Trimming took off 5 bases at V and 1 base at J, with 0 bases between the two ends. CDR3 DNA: TGTGCCAGCAGTTCTGGGGCCAACGTCCTGACTTTC. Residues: CASSSGANVLTF.

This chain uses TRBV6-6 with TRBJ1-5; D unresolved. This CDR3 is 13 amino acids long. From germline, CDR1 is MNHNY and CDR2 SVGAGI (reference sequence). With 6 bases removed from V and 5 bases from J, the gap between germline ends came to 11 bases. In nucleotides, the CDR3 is TGTGCCAGCAGGCGGGGAAACGATCAGCCCCAGCATTTT. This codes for CASRRGNDQPQHF.

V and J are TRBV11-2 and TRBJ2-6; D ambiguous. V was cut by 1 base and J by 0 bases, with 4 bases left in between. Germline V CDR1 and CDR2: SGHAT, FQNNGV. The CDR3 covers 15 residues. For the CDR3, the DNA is TGTGCCAGCAGCTTAGTCGGCTCTGGGGCCAACGTCCTGACTTTC. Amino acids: CASSLVGSGANVLTF.

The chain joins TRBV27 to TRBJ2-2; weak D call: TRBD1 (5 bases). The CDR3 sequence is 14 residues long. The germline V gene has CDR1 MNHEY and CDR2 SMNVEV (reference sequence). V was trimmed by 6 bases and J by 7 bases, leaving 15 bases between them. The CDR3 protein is CASSRVRGVGELFF. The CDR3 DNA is TGTGCCAGCAGCAGGGTGCGCGGAGTCGGGGAGCTGTTTTTT.

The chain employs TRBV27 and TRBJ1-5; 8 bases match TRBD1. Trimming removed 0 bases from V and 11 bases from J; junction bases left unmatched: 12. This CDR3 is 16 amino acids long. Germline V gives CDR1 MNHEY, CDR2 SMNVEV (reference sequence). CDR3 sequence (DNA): TGTGCCAGCAGTTTATCCCCGGACAGGGCAATCATGGCCCAGCATTTT. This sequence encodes CASSLSPDRAIMAQHF.

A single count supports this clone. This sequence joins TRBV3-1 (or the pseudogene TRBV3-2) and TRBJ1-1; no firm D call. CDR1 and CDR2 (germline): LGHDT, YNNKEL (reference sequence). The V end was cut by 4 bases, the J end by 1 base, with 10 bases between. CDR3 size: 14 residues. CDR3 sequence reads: CASSPDGRNTEAFF. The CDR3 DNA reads TGTGCCAGCAGCCCGGACGGACGGAACACTGAAGCTTTCTTT.

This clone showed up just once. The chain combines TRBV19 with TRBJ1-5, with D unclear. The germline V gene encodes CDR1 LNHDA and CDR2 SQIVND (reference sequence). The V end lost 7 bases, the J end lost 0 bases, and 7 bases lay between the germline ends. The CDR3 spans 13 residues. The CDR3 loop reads CASTPDSNQPQHF. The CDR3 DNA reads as TGTGCCAGTACCCCCGATAGCAATCAGCCCCAGCATTTT.

CDR3 coding DNA: TGTGCCAGCAGTGATAAGAATGAAAATCAGCCCCAGCATTTT. Translating it yields CASSDKNENQPQHF. V is TRBV2 and J is TRBJ1-5; D remains unclear. This CDR3 region has 14 residues. V lost 3 bases, J lost 4 bases, and 10 bases lay in between. Germline CDR1 and CDR2: SNHLY and FYNNEI.

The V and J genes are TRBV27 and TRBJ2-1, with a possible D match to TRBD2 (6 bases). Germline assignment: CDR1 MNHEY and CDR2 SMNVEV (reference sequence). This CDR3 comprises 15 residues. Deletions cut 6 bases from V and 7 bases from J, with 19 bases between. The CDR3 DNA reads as TGTGCCAGCAGCCTCTTGCGGGAAGAGATGAATGAGCAGTTCTTC. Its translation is CASSLLREEMNEQFF.

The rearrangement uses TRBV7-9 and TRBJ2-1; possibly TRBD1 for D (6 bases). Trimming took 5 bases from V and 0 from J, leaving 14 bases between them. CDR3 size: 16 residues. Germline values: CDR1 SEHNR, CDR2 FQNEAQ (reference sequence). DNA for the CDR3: TGTGCCAGCAGCCGCGACAGGTCCCTCTCCTACAATGAGCAGTTCTTC. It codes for CASSRDRSLSYNEQFF.

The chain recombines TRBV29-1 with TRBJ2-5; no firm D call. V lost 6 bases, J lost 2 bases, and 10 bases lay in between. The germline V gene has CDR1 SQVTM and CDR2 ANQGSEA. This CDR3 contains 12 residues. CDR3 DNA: TGCAGCGTCCACATGTTACAAGAGACCCAGTACTTC. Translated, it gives CSVHMLQETQYF.

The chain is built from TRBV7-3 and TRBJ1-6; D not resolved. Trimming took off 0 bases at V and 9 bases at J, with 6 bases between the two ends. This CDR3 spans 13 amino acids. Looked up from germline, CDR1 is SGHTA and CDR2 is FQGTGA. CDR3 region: CASSLTSLSPLHF. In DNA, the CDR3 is TGTGCCAGCAGCTTAACCTCCCTTTCACCCCTCCACTTT.

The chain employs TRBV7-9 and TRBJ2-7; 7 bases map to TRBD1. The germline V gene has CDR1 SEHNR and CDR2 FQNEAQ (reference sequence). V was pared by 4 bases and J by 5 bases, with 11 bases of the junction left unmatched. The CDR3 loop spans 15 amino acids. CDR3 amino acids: CASSSGDSISHEQYF. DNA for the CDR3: TGTGCCAGCAGCTCTGGGGACAGTATATCCCACGAGCAGTACTTC. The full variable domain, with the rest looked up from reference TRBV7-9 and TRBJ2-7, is DTGVSQNPRHKITKRGQNVTFRCDPISEHNRLYWYRQTLGQGPEFLTYFQNEAQLEKSRLLSDRFSAERPKGSFSTLEIQRTEQGDSAMYLCASSSGDSISHEQYFGPGTRLTVT.

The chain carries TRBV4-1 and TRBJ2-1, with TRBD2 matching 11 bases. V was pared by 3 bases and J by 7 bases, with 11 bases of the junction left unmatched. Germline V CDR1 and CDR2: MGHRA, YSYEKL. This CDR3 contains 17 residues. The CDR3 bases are TGCGCCAGCAGCCATACCATAGCGGGAGGGCCCGTTAATGAGCAGTTCTTC. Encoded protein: CASSHTIAGGPVNEQFF.